This T cell receptor (beta chain) was found in a study of neurological immune-mediated disorders. General study results and limits: One related-CDR3 cluster, identified by phylogenetic grouping, held the repertoires of 18 of 34 multiple sclerosis patients and was a possible signature.

J gave up 0 bases and V 3 bases, and 3 bases lay outside the gene matches. The CDR3 loop spans 15 amino acids. In germline, CDR1 is ENHRY, CDR2 SYGVKD. MiXCR, run by TCRdb on the 5' RACE reads, gives a single entry per CDR3 protein. Among around 67,000 distinct CDR3 sequences, 5.2% were seen once, and the ten largest hold roughly 7.4%. This clonotype was picked up many times. Antigen unknown. The clonotype comes from a man younger than 35 with multiple sclerosis. Sequencing was done on a sample of PBMCs. The V call is TRBV10-3, the J call TRBJ2-3, with 7 bases matching TRBD1. CDR3 region: CAISDTGASTDTQYF. CDR3 in DNA: TGTGCCATCAGTGATACAGGGGCTAGCACAGATACGCAGTATTTT.